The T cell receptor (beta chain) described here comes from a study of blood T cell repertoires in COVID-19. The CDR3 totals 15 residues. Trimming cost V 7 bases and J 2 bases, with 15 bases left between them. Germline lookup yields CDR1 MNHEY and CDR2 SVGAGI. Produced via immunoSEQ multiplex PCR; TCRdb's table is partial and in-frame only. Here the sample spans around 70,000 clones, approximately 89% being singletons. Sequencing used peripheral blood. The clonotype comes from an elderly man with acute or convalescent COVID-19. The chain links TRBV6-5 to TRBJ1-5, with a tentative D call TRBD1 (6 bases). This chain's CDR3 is CASTAQGLGNQPQHF. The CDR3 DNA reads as TGTGCCAGCACTGCACAGGGTTTGGGCAATCAGCCCCAGCATTTT.